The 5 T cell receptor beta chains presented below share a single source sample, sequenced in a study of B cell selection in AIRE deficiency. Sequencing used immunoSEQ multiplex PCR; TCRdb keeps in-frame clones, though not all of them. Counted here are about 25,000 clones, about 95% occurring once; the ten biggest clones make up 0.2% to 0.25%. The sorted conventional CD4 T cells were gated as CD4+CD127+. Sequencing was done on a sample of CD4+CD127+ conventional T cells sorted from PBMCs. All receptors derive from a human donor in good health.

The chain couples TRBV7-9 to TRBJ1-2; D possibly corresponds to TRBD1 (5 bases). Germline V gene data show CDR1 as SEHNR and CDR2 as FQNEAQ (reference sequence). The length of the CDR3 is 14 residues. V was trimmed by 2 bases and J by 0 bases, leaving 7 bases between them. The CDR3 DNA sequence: TGTGCCAGCAGCTTATCAGGGACTAACTATGGCTACACCTTC. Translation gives CASSLSGTNYGYTF.

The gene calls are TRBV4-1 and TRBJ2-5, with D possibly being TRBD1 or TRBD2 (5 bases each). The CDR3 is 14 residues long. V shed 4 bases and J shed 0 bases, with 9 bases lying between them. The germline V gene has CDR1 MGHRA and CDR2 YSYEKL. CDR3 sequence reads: CASSLTGHQETQYF. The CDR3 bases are TGCGCCAGCAGCCTGACGGGGCACCAAGAGACCCAGTACTTC.

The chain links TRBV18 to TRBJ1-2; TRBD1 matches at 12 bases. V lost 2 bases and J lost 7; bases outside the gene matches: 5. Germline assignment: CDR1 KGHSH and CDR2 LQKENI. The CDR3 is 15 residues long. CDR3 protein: CASSPGDRGLRGYTF. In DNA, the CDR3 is TGTGCCAGCTCACCAGGGGACAGGGGGCTTCGTGGCTACACCTTC. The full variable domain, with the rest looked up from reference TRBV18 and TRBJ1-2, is NAGVMQNPRHLVRRRGQEARLRCSPMKGHSHVYWYRQLPEEGLKFMVYLQKENIIDESGMPKERFSAEFPKEGPSILRIQQVVRGDSAAYFCASSPGDRGLRGYTFGSGTRLTVV.

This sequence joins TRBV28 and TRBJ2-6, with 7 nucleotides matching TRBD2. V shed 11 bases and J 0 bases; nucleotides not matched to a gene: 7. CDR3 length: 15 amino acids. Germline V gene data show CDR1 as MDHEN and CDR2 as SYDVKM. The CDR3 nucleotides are TGTGCCGTTAGCGGGTCTACCTCTGGGGCCAACGTCCTGACTTTC. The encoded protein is CAVSGSTSGANVLTF.

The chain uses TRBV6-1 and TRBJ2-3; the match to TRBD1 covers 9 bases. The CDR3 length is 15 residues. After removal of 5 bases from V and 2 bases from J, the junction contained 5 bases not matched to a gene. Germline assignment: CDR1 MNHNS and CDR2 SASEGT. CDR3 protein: CASSPRDRDTDTQYF. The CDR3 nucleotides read TGTGCCAGCAGTCCCCGGGACAGGGACACAGATACGCAGTATTTT.